Below are 16 T cell receptor beta chains sequenced from a single sample in a study of cytomegalovirus exposure and HLA in healthy donors. The primer mix had 60 Vbeta and 13 Jbeta primers. Some clones are missing from TCRdb's copy, which holds only in-frame ones; the method was immunoSEQ multiplex PCR. The sample lists 190,000 or so clones, more than 75% occurring once. The sample comprised PBMCs. These receptors came from a male donor in good health and CMV-seropositive.

The rearrangement uses TRBV7-3 and TRBJ2-7; TRBD1 is a possible D gene (5 bases). Germline assignment: CDR1 SGHTA and CDR2 FQGTGA. Trimming pared 5 bases from V and 0 bases from J, leaving 8 bases between. This CDR3 contains 13 residues. CDR3 DNA sequence: TGTGCCAGCAGCCCAGGGCCCTCCTACGAGCAGTACTTC. Its translation: CASSPGPSYEQYF.

The V call is TRBV18, the J call TRBJ2-5, with D unresolved. Per the germline V gene, CDR1 is KGHSH and CDR2 is LQKENI. The CDR3 consists of 14 residues. Trimming removed 0 bases at V and 1 base at J, with 6 bases between. CDR3 amino acids: CASSPPNSQETQYF. The CDR3 nucleotides are TGTGCCAGCTCACCACCCAACAGCCAAGAGACCCAGTACTTC.

Written as DNA, the CDR3 is TGTGCCAGCAGCTTCCTAGCGGGAGGGGACGGGAATGAGCAGTTCTTC. Residues: CASSFLAGGDGNEQFF. This chain uses TRBV7-2 with TRBJ2-1; 12 nucleotides line up with TRBD2. Germline V gene sequence: CDR1 SGHTA, CDR2 FQGNSA. The J segment lost 7 bases and the V segment lost 3 bases, leaving 7 bases of the junction unmatched. The CDR3 totals 16 residues.

V usage is TRBV11-3 and J usage is TRBJ1-5; the D is unclear. Germline V gene lookup returns CDR1 SGHNT and CDR2 YENEEA. The V end lost 7 bases, the J end lost 6 bases, and 16 bases lay between the germline ends. The length of the CDR3 is 14 residues. CDR3 bases: TGTGCCAGCATCCACCACTCCCCTTTTCAGCCCCAGCATTTT. Translating gives CASIHHSPFQPQHF.

Comments on this clone: Other DNA sequences in the same sample also yield this CDR3. The V gene is TRBV7-2, the J gene TRBJ2-7, with D tentatively TRBD1 (6 bases). Trimming shortened V by 1 base and J by 3 bases, and 10 bases separated the two germline ends. The CDR3 extends over 14 amino acids. The germline gives CDR1 SGHTA, CDR2 FQGNSA. Here the CDR3 DNA reads TGTGCCAGCAGCTTAGGACAGGCCTACTACGAGCAGTACTTC. This translates into CASSLGQAYYEQYF. The variable domain in full, with the rest retrieved from reference TRBV7-2 and TRBJ2-7, is GAGVSQSPSNKVTEKGKDVELRCDPISGHTALYWYRQSLGQGLEFLIYFQGNSAPDKSGLPSDRFSAERTGGSVSTLTIQRTQQEDSAVYLCASSLGQAYYEQYFGPGTRLTVT.

This rearrangement joins TRBV12-5 to TRBJ2-5, with D possibly being TRBD1 (5 bases). The CDR3 consists of 15 residues. CDR1 is LGHNT, CDR2 FRNRAP, per germline. With 1 base removed from V and 4 bases from J, the gap between germline ends came to 13 bases. CDR3 in amino acids: CASGLGQTVPETQYF. As DNA, the CDR3 is TGTGCTAGTGGTTTGGGACAGACGGTCCCAGAGACCCAGTACTTC. The full variable domain, its missing parts supplied by reference TRBV12-5 and TRBJ2-5, is DARVTQTPRHKVTEMGQEVTMRCQPILGHNTVFWYRQTMMQGLELLAYFRNRAPLDDSGMPKDRFSAEMPDATLATLKIQPSEPRDSAVYFCASGLGQTVPETQYFGPGTRLLVL.

CDR3 nucleotides: TGTGCCAGCAGCTCGGGCGGGAGGTTCCAAGAGACCCAGTACTTC. Its translation is CASSSGGRFQETQYF. The chain is built from TRBV11-3 and TRBJ2-5; 8 bases match TRBD2. The CDR3 length is 15 residues. The V gene end was trimmed by 4 bases and the J gene end by 1 base; junction bases not matched to a gene: 5. Germline loops: CDR1 SGHNT, CDR2 YENEEA.

About this clone itself: Other nucleotide sequences in the sample specify the same CDR3. This chain links TRBV7-9 with TRBJ2-2, with 9 bases matching TRBD2. The CDR3 length is 17 residues. The V gene end was trimmed by 3 bases and the J gene end by 7 bases; junction bases not matched to a gene: 12. Germline CDR1 is SEHNR and CDR2 is FQNEAQ (reference sequence). As DNA, the CDR3 is TGTGCCAGCAGCTTTTACGGGCTAGCGGGGACTAACGGGGAGCTGTTTTTT. Protein sequence: CASSFYGLAGTNGELFF.

The count of this clone is one. V is TRBV19 and J is TRBJ2-1; 9 bases fit TRBD2. V was pared by 6 bases and J by 6 bases, with 12 bases of the junction left unmatched. The CDR3 length is 16 residues. CDR1 is LNHDA, CDR2 SQIVND, per germline (reference sequence). As DNA, the CDR3 is TGTGCCAGTAGACCCTTAGCGGGGGTCGGGGGCAATGAGCAGTTCTTC. The encoded protein is CASRPLAGVGGNEQFF.

The gene calls are TRBV7-9 and TRBJ2-3; the D gene is possibly TRBD1 (6 bases). The CDR3 sequence is 13 residues long. Per germline, CDR1 SEHNR and CDR2 FQNEAQ (reference sequence). The V end lost 10 bases, the J end lost 2 bases, and 13 bases lay between the germline ends. The CDR3 protein is CAIPTGFTDTQYF. The DNA for the CDR3 is TGTGCCATCCCGACAGGTTTCACAGATACGCAGTATTTT.

CDR3 sequence (DNA): TGTGCCAGCAGCTTATCGGGAGGTTTCTCCTACGAGCAGTACTTC. Translating gives CASSLSGGFSYEQYF. The chain is built from TRBV7-3 and TRBJ2-7, with 7 bases lining up with TRBD2. Germline V CDR1 and CDR2: SGHTA, FQGTGA. Trimming at V came to 2 bases and at J to 0 bases, leaving 4 bases not matched to a gene. The CDR3 consists of 15 residues. The full variable domain, its missing parts supplied by reference TRBV7-3 and TRBJ2-7, is GAGVSQTPSNKVTEKGKYVELRCDPISGHTALYWYRQSLGQGPEFLIYFQGTGAADDSGLPNDRFFAVRPEGSVSTLKIQRTERGDSAVYLCASSLSGGFSYEQYFGPGTRLTVT.

For this clone: One end of the junction fails to match germline, which may point to a read error. The chain carries TRBV7-7 and TRBJ1-1; TRBD1 is a possible D gene (5 bases). Germline V gene data show CDR1 as SSHAT and CDR2 as FNYEAQ (reference sequence). There are 13 residues in the CDR3. The CDR3, as DNA: TGTGCTAGCAGCTTAGGACATACCACTGAAGCTTTCTTT. Encoded protein: CASSLGHTTEAFF.

The rearrangement links TRBV7-8 to TRBJ1-1, with D perhaps matching TRBD1 (5 bases). This CDR3 comprises 12 residues. V lost 5 bases and J lost 8, with 12 bases in between. The germline V gene has CDR1 SGHVS and CDR2 FQNEAQ. The CDR3 nucleotides are TGTGCCAGCAGCCAGACGTCAGGGGAAGCTTTCTTT. This codes for CASSQTSGEAFF.

The chain recombines TRBV27 with TRBJ2-7, with 8 positions matching TRBD1. The V and J ends lost 5 bases and 1 base, in that order; junction bases with no gene match: 7. This CDR3 spans 15 amino acids. In germline, CDR1 is MNHEY, CDR2 SMNVEV (reference sequence). CDR3 bases: TGTGCCAGCAGTGGGACAGGCCAGCTATCCTACGAGCAGTACTTC. It encodes CASSGTGQLSYEQYF.

The V call is TRBV5-1, the J call TRBJ2-5, with D tentatively TRBD2 (6 bases). Germline V CDR1 and CDR2: SGHRS, YFSETQ. The CDR3 runs to 14 residues. Trimming stripped 0 bases from V and 2 bases from J, with 8 bases between. This CDR3 reads CASSLGGVQETQYF. Here the CDR3 DNA reads TGCGCCAGCAGCTTGGGGGGGGTGCAAGAGACCCAGTACTTC.

This clone has a single count. The chain recombines TRBV19 with TRBJ1-4; TRBD1 matches 9 bases. Germline CDR1 is LNHDA and CDR2 is SQIVND (reference sequence). V dropped 9 bases and J dropped 6; count of bases not matched to a gene: 5. This CDR3 spans 13 amino acids. The CDR3 nucleotides are TGTGCCAGCACCCGGGACAGGGATGAAAAACTGTTTTTT. Its protein is CASTRDRDEKLFF.